The rows below give T cell receptor beta chains drawn from one sample of a study of cytomegalovirus exposure and HLA in healthy donors. Sequenced by immunoSEQ multiplex PCR; TCRdb stores in-frame clones only, minus some. Its clone listing holds 150,000 to 250,000 clones. Sequenced material: PBMCs. Every receptor here comes from a boy aged 10-17 years in good health and CMV-seronegative. Each CDR3 is given with its conserved first and last residue. Each record gives: D gene, V gene, J gene, CDR3 protein, CDR3 DNA. The D gene is left open where the match is weak.

>.|TRBV7-6|TRBJ1-5
CASSLKRVGNQPQHF
TGTGCCAGCAGCTTAAAACGGGTGGGCAATCAGCCCCAGCATTTT
>TRBD2|TRBV7-2|TRBJ2-3
CASSRTSGGPSTDTQYF
TGTGCCAGCAGCCGGACTAGCGGGGGACCGAGCACAGATACGCAGTATTTT
>TRBD1|TRBV11-2|TRBJ1-2
CASSLGGGGGGYTF
TGTGCCAGCAGCTTGGGTGGAGGGGGCGGAGGCTACACCTTC
>.|TRBV30|TRBJ2-2
CAWSPGDGELFF
TGTGCCTGGAGCCCCGGGGACGGGGAGCTGTTTTTT
>.|TRBV5-8|TRBJ1-6
CASSFSYPPLHF
TGTGCCAGCAGCTTCTCTTATCCACCCCTCCACTTT
>.|TRBV5-4|TRBJ1-3
CASSLQEGNTIYF
TGTGCCAGCAGCTTACAGGAGGGAAACACCATATATTTT
>TRBD2|TRBV5-8|TRBJ2-3
CASSSRSGRSTDTQYF
TGTGCCAGCAGTTCGCGGAGCGGGAGAAGCACAGATACGCAGTATTTT
>.|TRBV19|TRBJ2-2
CASSIRGEGSGELFF
TGTGCCAGTAGTATCCGCGGGGAAGGGTCCGGGGAGCTGTTTTTT
>TRBD1|TRBV30|TRBJ1-6
CASSTGRYDSPLHF
TGTGCCTCCTCGACAGGGAGGTATGATTCACCCCTCCACTTT
>TRBD1|TRBV2|TRBJ1-2
CASSSDRGGDGYTF
TGTGCCAGCAGTTCGGACAGGGGCGGCGATGGCTACACCTTC
>TRBD1|TRBV7-2|TRBJ1-2
CASSLVGGQGDGYTF
TGTGCCAGCAGCTTAGTCGGAGGACAGGGGGATGGCTACACCTTC
>.|TRBV13|TRBJ1-4
CASSRSPTNEKLFF
TGTGCCAGCAGCCGTTCCCCAACTAATGAAAAACTGTTTTTT
>TRBD1|TRBV27|TRBJ2-6
CASSLYFGRDRGPGANVLTF
TGTGCCAGCAGTTTATATTTTGGCCGGGACAGGGGGCCTGGGGCCAACGTCCTGACTTTC
>TRBD2|TRBV4-1|TRBJ2-1
CASSQGLGGGRYNEQFF
TGCGCCAGCAGCCAGGGCCTTGGCGGGGGGCGGTACAATGAGCAGTTCTTC
>.|TRBV7-8|TRBJ2-2
CASSPVPKNTGELFF
TGTGCCAGCAGTCCGGTCCCCAAGAACACCGGGGAGCTGTTTTTT
>.|TRBV4-1|TRBJ1-1
CASSQGATAPTLEAFF
TGCGCCAGCAGCCAAGGGGCGACGGCCCCCACACTGGAAGCTTTCTTT
>.|TRBV6-1|TRBJ1-1
CASSEYLGSNTEAFF
TGTGCCAGCAGTGAATACCTAGGATCGAACACTGAAGCTTTCTTT
>.|TRBV7-9|TRBJ2-1
CASSSGVGYEQFF
TGTGCCAGCAGCTCAGGGGTGGGTTATGAGCAGTTCTTC
>TRBD1|TRBV7-6|TRBJ2-2
CASSLGGRQGVNTGELFF
TGTGCCAGCAGCTTAGGGGGCCGGCAGGGGGTGAACACCGGGGAGCTGTTTTTT
>TRBD2|TRBV6-4|TRBJ2-1
CASSVAGEHNEQFF
TGTGCCAGCAGTGTAGCGGGGGAGCACAATGAGCAGTTCTTC
>.|TRBV30|TRBJ1-2
CAWSLVQGFGYTF
TGTGCCTGGAGTCTAGTACAGGGCTTTGGCTACACCTTC